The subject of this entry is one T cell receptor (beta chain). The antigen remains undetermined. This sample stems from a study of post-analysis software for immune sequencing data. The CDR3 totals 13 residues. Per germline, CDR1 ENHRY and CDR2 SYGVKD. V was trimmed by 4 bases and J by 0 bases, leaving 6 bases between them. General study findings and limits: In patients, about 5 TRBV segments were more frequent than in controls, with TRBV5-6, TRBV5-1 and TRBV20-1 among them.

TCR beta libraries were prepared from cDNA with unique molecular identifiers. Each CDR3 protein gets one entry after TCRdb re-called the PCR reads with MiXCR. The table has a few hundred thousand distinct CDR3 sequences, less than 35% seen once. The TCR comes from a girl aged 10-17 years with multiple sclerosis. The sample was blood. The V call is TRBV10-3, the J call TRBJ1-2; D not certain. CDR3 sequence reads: CAISGQANYGYTF. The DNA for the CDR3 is TGTGCCATCAGTGGGCAAGCTAACTATGGCTACACCTTC.